This record concerns one T cell receptor beta chain sequence. What it recognizes is unknown. The data originate from a study of T cell responses to AZD1222 COVID-19 vaccine. General study findings and limits: Baseline seropositives among AZD1222 recipients totaled only five or six. Across the whole spike, CD4 TCRs peaked at regions 160-218 and 743-854. Spike-specific TCR breadth and depth were elevated following two AZD1222 doses.

The length of the CDR3 is 13 residues. V shed 6 bases, J shed 2 bases, and the junction held 3 bases outside the gene matches. Germline-derived CDR1 and CDR2 are MNHEY and SVGAGI. The assay was immunoSEQ multiplex PCR, and TCRdb's table has in-frame clones only and misses some. The sample yields 70,000 to 95,000 clones, about 86% seen once. Whether given at about 4 or about 12 weeks, second doses were pooled. The sequence was obtained from an adult who received the AZD1222 COVID-19 vaccine. Material: peripheral blood, obtained 28 days after the second AZD1222 dose. The gene calls are TRBV6-5 and TRBJ1-2; 7 bases align to TRBD1. This chain's CDR3 is CASRTDRNYGYTF. CDR3 sequence (DNA): TGTGCCAGCAGGACGGACAGGAACTATGGCTACACCTTC.